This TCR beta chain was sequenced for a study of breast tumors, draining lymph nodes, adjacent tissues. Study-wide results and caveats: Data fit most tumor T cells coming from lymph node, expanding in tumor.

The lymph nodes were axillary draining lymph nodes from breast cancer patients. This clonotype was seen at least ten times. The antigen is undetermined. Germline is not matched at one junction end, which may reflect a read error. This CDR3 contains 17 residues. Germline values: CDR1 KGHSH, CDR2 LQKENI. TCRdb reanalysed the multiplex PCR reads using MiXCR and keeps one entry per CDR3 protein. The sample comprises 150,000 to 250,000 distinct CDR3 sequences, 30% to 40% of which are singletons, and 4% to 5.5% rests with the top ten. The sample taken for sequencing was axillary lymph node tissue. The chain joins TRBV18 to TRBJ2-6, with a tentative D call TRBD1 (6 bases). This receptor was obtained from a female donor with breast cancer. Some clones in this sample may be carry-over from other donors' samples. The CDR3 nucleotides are TGTGCCAGCTCACCATTGTGGACAGTCTCTGAGGCCAACGTCCTGACTTTC. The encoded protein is CASSPLWTVSEANVLTF.